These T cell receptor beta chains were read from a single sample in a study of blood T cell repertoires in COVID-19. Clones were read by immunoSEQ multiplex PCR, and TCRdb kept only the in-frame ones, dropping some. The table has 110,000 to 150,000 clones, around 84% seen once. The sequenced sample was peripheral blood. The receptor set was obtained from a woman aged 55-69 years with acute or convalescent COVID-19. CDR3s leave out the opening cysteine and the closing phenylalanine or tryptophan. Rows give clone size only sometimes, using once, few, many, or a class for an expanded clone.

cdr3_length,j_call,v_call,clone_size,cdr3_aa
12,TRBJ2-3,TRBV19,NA,ATSPRTSTDTQY
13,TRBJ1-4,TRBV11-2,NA,ASSLIRGREEKLF
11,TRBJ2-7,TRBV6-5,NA,ASSSGTSYEQY
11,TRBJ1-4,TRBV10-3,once,ATHRGRNEKLF
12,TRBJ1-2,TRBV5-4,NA,ASSPLGQPYGYT
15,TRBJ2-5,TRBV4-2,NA,ASSSRGASGGQETQY
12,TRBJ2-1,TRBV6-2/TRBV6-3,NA,ASSYGGVNNEQF
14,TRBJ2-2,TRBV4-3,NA,ASSQVLGGPTGELF
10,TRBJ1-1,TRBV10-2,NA,ASSGRAGEAF
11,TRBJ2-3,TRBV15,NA,ATRGASTDTQY
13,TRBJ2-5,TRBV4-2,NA,ACSRRQGAIQTQY
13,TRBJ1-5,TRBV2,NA,ASSPDRGYNQPQH
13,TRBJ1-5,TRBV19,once,ATTLTGGLNQPQH
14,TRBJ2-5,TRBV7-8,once,ASSLVTSGGQETQY
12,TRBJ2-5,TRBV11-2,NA,ASSSQGGLETQY
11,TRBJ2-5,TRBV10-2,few,ASSVRVGRGQY
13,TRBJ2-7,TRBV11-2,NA,ASSLGTVSSYEQY
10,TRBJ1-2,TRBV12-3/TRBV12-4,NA,ASSLTRRGYT
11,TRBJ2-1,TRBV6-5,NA,ASRKGQYNEQF
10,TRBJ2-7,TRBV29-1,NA,SVVSGAYEQY
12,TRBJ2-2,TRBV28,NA,ASNTPGRTGELF
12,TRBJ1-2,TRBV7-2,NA,ASSPGTANYGYT
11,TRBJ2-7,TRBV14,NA,ASSQDDSRRQY
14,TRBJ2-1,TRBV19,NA,ASSPTEARGKGEQF
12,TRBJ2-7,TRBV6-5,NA,ASSYEGSRYEQY
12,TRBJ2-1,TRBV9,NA,ASSVGQGINEQF
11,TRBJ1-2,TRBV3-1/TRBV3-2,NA,ASSQSGYYGYT
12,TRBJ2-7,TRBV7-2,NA,ASSLGPGPYEQY
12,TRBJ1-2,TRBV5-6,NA,ASSRPPQGKGYT
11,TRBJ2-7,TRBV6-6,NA,ASKTGGPYEQY
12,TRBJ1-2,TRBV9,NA,ASSVDRGMDGYT
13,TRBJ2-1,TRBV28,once,ASSLQLRGNNEQF
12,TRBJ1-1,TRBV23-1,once,ASSQGGGSTEAF
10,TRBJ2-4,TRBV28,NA,ASGGKGNIQY
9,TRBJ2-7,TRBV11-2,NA,ASSTTYEQY
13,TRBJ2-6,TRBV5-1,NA,ASSQAVSGANVLT
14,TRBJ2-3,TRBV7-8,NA,ASSYRSGPFTDTQY
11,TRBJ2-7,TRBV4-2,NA,ASSLDSTYEQY
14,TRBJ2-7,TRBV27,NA,ASSLSTGDHYYEQY
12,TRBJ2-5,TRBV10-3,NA,ATSSGGAEETQY
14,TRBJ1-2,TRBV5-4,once,ASSLGRQGSPNGYT
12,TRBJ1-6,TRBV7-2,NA,ASSLPGNNSPLH
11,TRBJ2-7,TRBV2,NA,ASSNPGTALSH
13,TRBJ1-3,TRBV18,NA,ASSPTGSGGNTIY
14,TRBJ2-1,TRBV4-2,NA,ASSQDPKSSYNEQF
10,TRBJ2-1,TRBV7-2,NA,ASSTRTGLQF
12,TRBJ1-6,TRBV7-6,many,ASMAGGYNSPLH
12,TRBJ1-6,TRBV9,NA,ASSARTGDSPLH
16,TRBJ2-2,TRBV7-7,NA,ASSSLRAGSLNTGELF